These T cell receptor beta chains were read from a single sample in a study of cytomegalovirus exposure and HLA in healthy donors. The method was immunoSEQ multiplex PCR; TCRdb's version includes in-frame clones alone and lacks a portion of them. Among under 200,000 clones listed, about three quarters were seen once. Specimen: PBMCs. These receptor sequences come from a woman aged 30 to 39 in good health and CMV-seronegative. The CDR3 runs from the conserved cysteine through the conserved F or W. The D gene is left open where the match is weak. Expanded clones get a size class; other rows say once, few or many, or leave the size out.

CDR3	DNA	size	J	V	D
CASSLNPPTEAFF	TGCGCCAGCAGCCTAAACCCACCCACTGAAGCTTTCTTT	NA	TRBJ1-1	TRBV5-1	NA
CASSLERGNEQFF	TGTGCCAGCAGCTTAGAGCGGGGCAATGAGCAGTTCTTC	NA	TRBJ2-1	TRBV7-2	TRBD2
CASSPTGENIQYF	TGTGCCAGCTCACCAACAGGGGAAAACATTCAGTACTTC	NA	TRBJ2-4	TRBV18	TRBD1
CASSLIQGGASYYGYTF	TGTGCCAGCAGCTTGATTCAGGGGGGTGCCTCCTACTATGGCTACACCTTC	NA	TRBJ1-2	TRBV5-4	TRBD1
CASSSRQGAGNTIYF	TGTGCCAGCAGCTCCCGACAGGGGGCTGGAAACACCATATATTTT	once	TRBJ1-3	TRBV7-9	TRBD1
CAWSVGHEGETQYF	TGTGCCTGGAGTGTTGGGCACGAGGGAGAGACCCAGTACTTC	NA	TRBJ2-5	TRBV30	NA
CASSQGSTVNSPLHF	TGTGCCAGCAGCCAAGGGTCGACTGTGAATTCACCCCTCCACTTT	NA	TRBJ1-6	TRBV4-2	NA
CASSQDIRSPLHF	TGTGCCAGCAGCCAAGACATTAGATCACCCCTCCACTTT	few	TRBJ1-6	TRBV14	NA
CASSLGREDGYTF	TGTGCCAGCAGCTTAGGCAGGGAAGATGGCTACACCTTC	few	TRBJ1-2	TRBV7-2	NA
CASSPLSGGSSYEQYF	TGTGCCAGCAGCCCACTCAGCGGGGGGAGCTCCTACGAGCAGTACTTC	few	TRBJ2-7	TRBV7-2	TRBD2
CASSSSTDTQYF	TGTGCCAGCAGTTCGAGCACAGATACGCAGTATTTT	NA	TRBJ2-3	TRBV7-9	NA
CASGGGGGRETQYF	TGCGCCAGCGGCGGTGGCGGGGGGCGGGAGACCCAGTACTTC	few	TRBJ2-5	TRBV5-1	TRBD2
CASPRAAGGGGANVLTF	TGTGCCAGCCCCCGAGCGGCAGGTGGCGGTGGGGCCAACGTCCTGACTTTC	NA	TRBJ2-6	TRBV7-2	NA
CASSSPRGYNEQFF	TGCGCCAGCAGCTCTCCCAGGGGATACAATGAGCAGTTCTTC	NA	TRBJ2-1	TRBV5-1	NA
CASSIEMTTNEKLFF	TGTGCCAGTAGTATCGAGATGACAACTAATGAAAAACTGTTTTTT	NA	TRBJ1-4	TRBV19	NA
CASSYGSATDEKLFF	TGTGCCAGCAGTTATGGATCAGCGACAGATGAAAAACTGTTTTTT	NA	TRBJ1-4	TRBV6-5	NA
CSVGEQGFPGYTF	TGCAGCGTTGGCGAGCAGGGGTTCCCTGGCTACACCTTC	NA	TRBJ1-2	TRBV29-1	NA
CASSLSTSGSDTQYF	TGTGCCAGCAGCCTCTCGACTAGCGGGTCAGATACGCAGTATTTT	NA	TRBJ2-3	TRBV7-7	TRBD2
CASKGTSTLLVYEQYF	TGTGCCAGCAAAGGGACTTCGACCCTGCTGGTCTACGAGCAGTACTTC	NA	TRBJ2-7	TRBV2	NA
CASSRPGFFSSYEQYF	TGCGCCAGCAGTCGTCCCGGGTTTTTTAGCTCCTACGAGCAGTACTTC	NA	TRBJ2-7	TRBV5-1	NA
CSVGMTGANTEAFF	TGCAGCGTCGGCATGACAGGCGCGAACACTGAAGCTTTCTTT	NA	TRBJ1-1	TRBV29-1	NA
CASRYSGDTEAFF	TGCGCCAGCAGGTATTCAGGGGACACTGAAGCTTTCTTT	NA	TRBJ1-1	TRBV5-1	NA
CASSGIGDTEAFF	TGTGCCAGCAGCGGGATTGGGGACACTGAAGCTTTCTTT	once	TRBJ1-1	TRBV28	NA
CASSEWATDTQYF	TGTGCCAGCAGCGAATGGGCCACAGATACGCAGTATTTT	few	TRBJ2-3	TRBV5-4	NA
CASSGTGEGSGANVLTF	TGTGCCAGCAGTGGGACAGGGGAAGGCTCTGGGGCCAACGTCCTGACTTTC	NA	TRBJ2-6	TRBV25-1	TRBD1
CASSVGTVSNQPQHF	TGTGCCAGCAGCGTGGGGACAGTTAGCAATCAGCCCCAGCATTTT	NA	TRBJ1-5	TRBV6-5	TRBD1
CASSEIWSSYNEQFF	TGTGCCAGCAGTGAAATTTGGAGCTCCTACAATGAGCAGTTCTTC	NA	TRBJ2-1	TRBV6-1	NA
CASRRGGRDAEAFF	TGTGCCAGCAGGCGCGGGGGTAGGGACGCTGAAGCTTTCTTT	NA	TRBJ1-1	TRBV5-4	NA
CASSVRMLGNSPLHF	TGTGCCAGTAGTGTGAGGATGCTTGGGAATTCACCCCTCCACTTT	NA	TRBJ1-6	TRBV19	NA
CATGGTGGRNTEAFF	TGTGCCACTGGCGGGACAGGGGGCAGGAACACTGAAGCTTTCTTT	few	TRBJ1-1	TRBV7-9	TRBD1
CASSLSLRTEAFF	TGTGCCAGCAGCTTATCCCTCCGTACTGAAGCTTTCTTT	few	TRBJ1-1	TRBV11-2	NA
CASSSGTGHQPQHF	TGTGCCAGCAGTTCCGGGACAGGTCATCAGCCCCAGCATTTT	NA	TRBJ1-5	TRBV28	TRBD1
CASSIPQGSEAFF	TGTGCCAGCAGCATACCACAGGGCTCTGAAGCTTTCTTT	NA	TRBJ1-1	TRBV7-9	NA
CASSLQGGHTEAFF	TGTGCCAGCAGCCTACAGGGGGGACACACTGAAGCTTTCTTT	few	TRBJ1-1	TRBV14	TRBD1
CASSFRVISDNEQFF	TGTGCCAGCAGCTTCAGAGTAATCAGCGACAATGAGCAGTTCTTC	NA	TRBJ2-1	TRBV13	NA
CASSPDAGAEQPQHF	TGTGCCAGCTCACCTGATGCAGGGGCGGAGCAGCCCCAGCATTTT	NA	TRBJ1-5	TRBV18	NA